The present TCR beta chain was sequenced within a study of blood T cell repertoires in COVID-19. For the study at large: Sites in the United States, Italy and Spain provided acute and convalescent COVID-19 samples. The cDNA or gDNA used as material had been derived from T cells, B-cell-depleted T cells, or PBMCs.

Here immunoSEQ multiplex PCR was the method, and the copy in TCRdb shows in-frame clones only, minus some. The sample contains roughly 130,000 clones, 65% to 80% of which appear only once. The clonotype comes from an elderly man with acute or convalescent COVID-19. The sequenced sample consisted of peripheral blood.

In DNA, the CDR3 is TGTGCCAGCAGCTTAACAGGGGCCTACGAGCAGTACTTC. Translation gives CASSLTGAYEQYF. The chain uses TRBV7-2 and TRBJ2-7; the match to TRBD1 covers 7 bases. Germline CDR1 reads SGHTA; CDR2 reads FQGNSA. With V trimmed by 2 bases and J by 2 bases, 0 bases remained unmatched. There are 13 residues in the CDR3. The variable domain in full, completed from reference TRBV7-2 and TRBJ2-7, reads GAGVSQSPSNKVTEKGKDVELRCDPISGHTALYWYRQSLGQGLEFLIYFQGNSAPDKSGLPSDRFSAERTGGSVSTLTIQRTQQEDSAVYLCASSLTGAYEQYFGPGTRLTVT.